The 9 T cell receptor beta chains reported below all come from one sample, sequenced in a study of tumor and adjacent non-tumor tissue in lung cancer. RNA was extracted from bulk tissue without any cell sorting. The normal lung tissue was taken more than 3 cm from the tumor edge. TCRbeta libraries were built with three rounds of nested PCR, modified from ARM-PCR. TCRdb reprocessed the multiplex PCR reads with MiXCR, giving one entry per CDR3 protein. The table has about 67,000 distinct CDR3 sequences, about 77% seen once. Material for sequencing was distant non-tumor lung tissue. The receptors shown here come from a man between 60 and 70 years old with non-small cell lung cancer.

As concerns this clonotype: The junction and the germline gene differ at one end; a read error may be behind it. The CDR3 here is CASITSGAYNEQLF. The CDR3 DNA reads TGTGCCAGCATTACTAGCGGTGCCTACAATGAGCAGCTCTTC. The V gene is TRBV28, the J gene TRBJ2-1; TRBD2 aligns across 8 bases. The V gene's germline CDR1 is MDHEN and CDR2 SYDVKM. This CDR3 region has 14 residues. Full variable domain (remainder filled in from reference TRBV28 and TRBJ2-1): DVKVTQSSRYLVKRTGEKVFLECVQDMDHENMFWYRQDPGLGLRLIYFSYDVKMKEKGDIPEGYSVSREKKERFSLILESASTNQTSMYLCASITSGAYNEQLFGPGTRLTVL.

This clonotype was observed at least ten times. The gene calls are TRBV28 and TRBJ2-5, with D perhaps assigned TRBD1 or TRBD2 (5 bases each). Germline-derived CDR1 and CDR2 are MDHEN and SYDVKM. CDR3 size: 12 residues. Trimming pared 4 bases from V and 5 bases from J, leaving 8 bases between. The CDR3: CASSSEGETQYF. The CDR3 DNA reads TGTGCCAGCAGTTCTGAGGGGGAGACCCAGTACTTC. Together with reference TRBV28 and TRBJ2-5, the CDR3 gives the full variable domain: DVKVTQSSRYLVKRTGEKVFLECVQDMDHENMFWYRQDPGLGLRLIYFSYDVKMKEKGDIPEGYSVSREKKERFSLILESASTNQTSMYLCASSSEGETQYFGPGTRLLVL.

Concerning this clonotype itself: Mismatch with germline at one junction end may stem from a read error. The J gene is TRBJ1-1, the V gene TRBV6-6; no reliable D call. Germline loops: CDR1 MNHNY, CDR2 SVGAGI (reference sequence). The CDR3 is made up of 12 amino acids. This CDR3 is CASSMDHIETFF. CDR3 DNA: TGTGCCAGCAGTATGGACCACATTGAAACTTTCTTT.

Turning to this clonotype: Possible read error: a much larger clone is one base away. V usage is TRBV7-2 and J usage is TRBJ2-3; the D call may be TRBD1 or TRBD2 (5 bases each). This CDR3 has 15 amino acids. Per the germline V gene, CDR1 is SGHTA and CDR2 is FQGNSA. CDR3 sequence reads: CASSLRDLPGVTKYF. The DNA for the CDR3 is TGTGCCAGCAGCCTCCGGGACCTCCCAGGTGTTACGAAGTATTTT. The full variable domain, with the rest looked up from reference TRBV7-2 and TRBJ2-3, is GAGVSQSPSNKVTEKGKDVELRCDPISGHTALYWYRQSLGQGLEFLIYFQGNSAPDKSGLPSDRFSAERTGGSVSTLTIQRTQQEDSAVYLCASSLRDLPGVTKYFGPGTRLTVL.

This clonotype has just one count. The junction shows a germline mismatch at one end, possibly a read error. The chain couples TRBV29-1 to TRBJ2-4; tentative D call: TRBD2 (5 bases). The germline gives CDR1 SQVTM, CDR2 ANQGSEA. CDR3 length: 12 residues. This chain's CDR3 is CSFRTSKNIQHF. The CDR3 DNA follows: TGCAGCTTCCGGACTTCCAAAAACATTCAGCACTTC.

In regard to this clonotype: The junction and the germline gene differ at one end; a read error may be behind it. The V gene is TRBV12-3 or TRBV12-4, the J gene TRBJ1-2; possibly TRBD1 for D (5 bases). CDR3 length: 15 amino acids. The CDR3 DNA follows: TGTACCAGCAGTCGAGGGACCTCAGCTAACTATGGCTACACCTTC. This translates into CTSSRGTSANYGYTF.

With respect to this clonotype: One end of the junction fails to match germline, which may point to a read error. This chain joins TRBV20-1 and TRBJ2-2; 10 nucleotides align to TRBD2. Germline-derived CDR1 and CDR2 are DFQATT and SNEGSKA (reference sequence). The CDR3 contains 15 residues. The CDR3 region is CSASSGRRSTWELFF. The CDR3 nucleotides read TGCAGTGCTAGTAGCGGGAGGCGTAGCACCTGGGAGCTGTTTTTT.

This clonotype has ten or more counts. V usage is TRBV14 and J usage is TRBJ2-7; TRBD1 or TRBD2 may be the D gene (5 bases each). The CDR3 length is 16 residues. The V and J ends lost 2 bases and 6 bases respectively, with 20 bases between them. CDR1 SGHDN and CDR2 FVKESK come from the germline V gene. The CDR3 DNA is TGTGCCAGCAGCCAATCCGAGCTGGTAGTTGGGGGCGAGCAGTACTTC. Translation: CASSQSELVVGGEQYF.

This clonotype appeared a single time. The junction departs from germline at one end; a sequencing error may be responsible. The chain employs TRBV6-5 and TRBJ2-7; TRBD1 matches 7 bases. Germline CDR1 and CDR2: MNHEY and SVGAGI. This CDR3 spans 18 amino acids. CDR3 in amino acids: CANSYSKPEETGPMKHYF. The CDR3 bases are TGTGCTAACAGTTACTCGAAACCCGAAGAGACAGGGCCGATGAAGCACTACTTC.